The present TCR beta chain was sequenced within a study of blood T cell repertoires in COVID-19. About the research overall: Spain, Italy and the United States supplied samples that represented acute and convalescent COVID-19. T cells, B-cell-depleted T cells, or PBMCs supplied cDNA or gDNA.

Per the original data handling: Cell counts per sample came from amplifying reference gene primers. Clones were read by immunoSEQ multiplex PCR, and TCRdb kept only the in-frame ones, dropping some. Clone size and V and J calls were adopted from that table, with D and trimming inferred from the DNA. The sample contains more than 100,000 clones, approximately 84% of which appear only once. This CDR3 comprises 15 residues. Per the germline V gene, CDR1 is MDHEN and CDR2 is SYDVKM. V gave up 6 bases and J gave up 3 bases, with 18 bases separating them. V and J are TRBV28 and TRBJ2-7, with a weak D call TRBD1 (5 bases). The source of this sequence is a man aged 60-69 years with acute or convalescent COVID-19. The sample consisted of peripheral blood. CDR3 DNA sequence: TGTGCCAGCAGCCCCGACAGTGTCTGGGGCTACGAGCAGTACTTC. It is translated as CASSPDSVWGYEQYF.